The rows below give T cell receptor beta chains drawn from one sample of a study of OX40 agonist ivuxolimab in advanced cancers. TCRdb keeps only in-frame clones here, not all; method: immunoSEQ multiplex PCR. Of tens of thousands of clones listed, about 86% are singletons. The material sequenced was CD4+ or CD8+ T cells sorted from blood, taken in a trial of the OX40 agonist ivuxolimab. These receptors all come from an adult with an advanced solid tumor such as melanoma, head and neck, liver or kidney cancer. Each CDR3 is given with its conserved first and last residue. Each record gives: V gene, J gene, CDR3 length, CDR3 protein.

v_call: TRBV7-3; j_call: TRBJ2-5; cdr3_length: 13; cdr3_aa: CASSLTPDETQYF
v_call: TRBV5-1; j_call: TRBJ2-3; cdr3_length: 14; cdr3_aa: CASRFSGNTDTQYF
v_call: TRBV6-5; j_call: TRBJ2-7; cdr3_length: 14; cdr3_aa: CASTRTSGRSEQYF
v_call: TRBV6-4; j_call: TRBJ2-2; cdr3_length: 14; cdr3_aa: CASSDSGNTGELFF
v_call: TRBV5-5; j_call: TRBJ1-1; cdr3_length: 13; cdr3_aa: CASSLRWGAEAFF
v_call: TRBV28; j_call: TRBJ2-3; cdr3_length: 17; cdr3_aa: CASSLPLGGGPTDTQYF
v_call: TRBV19; j_call: TRBJ2-3; cdr3_length: 14; cdr3_aa: CASNSRSFTDTQYF
v_call: TRBV10-1; j_call: TRBJ1-3; cdr3_length: 13; cdr3_aa: CAGYRGLGNTIYF
v_call: TRBV4-1; j_call: TRBJ2-3; cdr3_length: 15; cdr3_aa: CASSLRQGDTDTQYF
v_call: TRBV7-8; j_call: TRBJ2-3; cdr3_length: 16; cdr3_aa: CASSFSPGGTTDTQYF
v_call: TRBV19; j_call: TRBJ2-7; cdr3_length: 13; cdr3_aa: CASSLVVNYEQYF
v_call: TRBV5-1; j_call: TRBJ2-5; cdr3_length: 14; cdr3_aa: CASSAKRGQETQYF
v_call: TRBV6-6; j_call: TRBJ1-4; cdr3_length: 13; cdr3_aa: CASRRHGDEKLFF
v_call: TRBV28; j_call: TRBJ1-1; cdr3_length: 14; cdr3_aa: CAAQKDRLNTEAFF
v_call: TRBV30; j_call: TRBJ2-1; cdr3_length: 13; cdr3_aa: CAWSPLLGDEQFF
v_call: TRBV9; j_call: TRBJ2-7; cdr3_length: 14; cdr3_aa: CASSGTGQTYEQYF
v_call: TRBV28; j_call: TRBJ2-7; cdr3_length: 14; cdr3_aa: CASSSSGTSDEQYF
v_call: TRBV10-3; j_call: TRBJ2-1; cdr3_length: 13; cdr3_aa: CATRPGQGNEQFF
v_call: TRBV28; j_call: TRBJ1-5; cdr3_length: 16; cdr3_aa: CASSLGRRLLNQPQHF
v_call: TRBV19; j_call: TRBJ1-1; cdr3_length: 13; cdr3_aa: CATTLRDSAEAFF
v_call: TRBV18; j_call: TRBJ2-7; cdr3_length: 15; cdr3_aa: CASSSEGHITYEQYF
v_call: TRBV15; j_call: TRBJ1-1; cdr3_length: 13; cdr3_aa: CATSRELNTEAFF
v_call: TRBV19; j_call: TRBJ1-5; cdr3_length: 14; cdr3_aa: CASGRGFSNQPQHF
v_call: TRBV28; j_call: TRBJ1-1; cdr3_length: 15; cdr3_aa: CASSILTGEMAEAFF
v_call: TRBV2; j_call: TRBJ1-1; cdr3_length: 12; cdr3_aa: CASSGMNTEAFF
v_call: TRBV11-1; j_call: TRBJ2-7; cdr3_length: 14; cdr3_aa: CASSFRDGPYEQYF
v_call: TRBV2; j_call: TRBJ1-4; cdr3_length: 13; cdr3_aa: CASSEVSNEKLFF
v_call: TRBV11-3; j_call: TRBJ2-7; cdr3_length: 15; cdr3_aa: CASSPTPGTDSEQYF
v_call: TRBV10-1; j_call: TRBJ2-7; cdr3_length: 13; cdr3_aa: CASSEAYTYEQYF
v_call: TRBV2; j_call: TRBJ2-5; cdr3_length: 15; cdr3_aa: CASRVLAGFRETQYF
v_call: TRBV6-5; j_call: TRBJ1-1; cdr3_length: 13; cdr3_aa: CASSYLDKSEAFF
v_call: TRBV2; j_call: TRBJ2-3; cdr3_length: 15; cdr3_aa: CASSDPTRRADTQYF
v_call: TRBV6-1; j_call: TRBJ2-1; cdr3_length: 14; cdr3_aa: CASTTSGDYNEQFF
v_call: TRBV14; j_call: TRBJ2-7; cdr3_length: 12; cdr3_aa: CASSQSQYEQYF
v_call: TRBV27; j_call: TRBJ2-7; cdr3_length: 12; cdr3_aa: CASSLSSYEQYF
v_call: TRBV11-2; j_call: TRBJ2-7; cdr3_length: 13; cdr3_aa: CASSLGLPGRQYF
v_call: TRBV7-9; j_call: TRBJ1-5; cdr3_length: 15; cdr3_aa: CASSLGGPGDQPQHF
v_call: TRBV7-3; j_call: TRBJ1-1; cdr3_length: 15; cdr3_aa: CASSETGQGITEAFF
v_call: TRBV27; j_call: TRBJ1-5; cdr3_length: 14; cdr3_aa: CASRGTPSNQPQHF
v_call: TRBV27; j_call: TRBJ2-2; cdr3_length: 17; cdr3_aa: CASSFDLLARNTGELFF
v_call: TRBV20-1; j_call: TRBJ2-3; cdr3_length: 11; cdr3_aa: CSAMELDTQYF
v_call: TRBV27; j_call: TRBJ2-7; cdr3_length: 14; cdr3_aa: CASRNRGGRDEQYF
v_call: TRBV27; j_call: TRBJ2-2; cdr3_length: 13; cdr3_aa: CASSLSGSGELFF
v_call: TRBV29-1; j_call: TRBJ2-7; cdr3_length: 13; cdr3_aa: CSATSLGSYEQYF
v_call: TRBV4-1; j_call: NA; cdr3_length: 17; cdr3_aa: CASSQEGGWTSGYEQYF
v_call: TRBV9; j_call: TRBJ2-1; cdr3_length: 15; cdr3_aa: CASSTRTGFYNEQFF
v_call: TRBV4-1; j_call: TRBJ1-5; cdr3_length: 18; cdr3_aa: CASSQHPSFVQQVEPQHF
v_call: TRBV9; j_call: TRBJ2-7; cdr3_length: 14; cdr3_aa: CASSVGQGIYEQYF
v_call: TRBV7-9; j_call: TRBJ2-3; cdr3_length: 18; cdr3_aa: CASSFPLGLAESTDTQYF
v_call: TRBV6-1; j_call: TRBJ2-7; cdr3_length: 14; cdr3_aa: CATQDRGYSYEQYF
v_call: TRBV6-1; j_call: TRBJ2-1; cdr3_length: 15; cdr3_aa: CASSEREGAYNEQFF
v_call: TRBV5-1; j_call: TRBJ2-7; cdr3_length: 14; cdr3_aa: CASSLGRGSYEQYF
v_call: TRBV5-1; j_call: TRBJ2-6; cdr3_length: 16; cdr3_aa: CASSREVIPGANVLTF
v_call: TRBV6-6; j_call: TRBJ2-7; cdr3_length: 15; cdr3_aa: CASSYSVEPRSEQYF